One sample yielded the 11 T cell receptor beta chains listed below, sequenced in a study of cytomegalovirus exposure and HLA in healthy donors. Use of 60 Vbeta and 13 Jbeta primers characterized the PCR. Assay used: immunoSEQ multiplex PCR; TCRdb lists only in-frame clones, some missing. The sample shows about 200,000 clones, more than 70% of them seen only once. Sequencing input: PBMCs. The source is a woman in her 40s in good health and CMV-seronegative.

V and J are TRBV18 and TRBJ2-1; 8 nucleotides line up with TRBD1. The germline CDR1 and CDR2 sequences are KGHSH and LQKENI. There are 15 residues in the CDR3. Trimming took 6 bases from V and 6 from J; bases not matched to a gene: 10. Here the CDR3 reads CASSPTGGRSNEQFF. CDR3 nucleotide sequence: TGTGCCAGCTCCCCTACAGGGGGGCGTAGCAATGAGCAGTTCTTC.

The chain has TRBV19 and TRBJ1-5; D perhaps matches TRBD1 (6 bases). From germline, CDR1 is LNHDA and CDR2 SQIVND (reference sequence). CDR3 length equals 13 residues. Trimming took 8 bases from V and 5 from J, leaving 13 bases between them. CDR3 region: CASGRQVHQPQHF. CDR3 DNA sequence: TGTGCCAGTGGCCGACAGGTTCATCAGCCCCAGCATTTT.

The chain couples TRBV2 to TRBJ1-1; D possibly corresponds to TRBD1 (5 bases). Per the germline V gene, CDR1 is SNHLY and CDR2 is FYNNEI. V shed 2 bases and J shed 5 bases, with 6 bases lying between them. The length of the CDR3 is 12 residues. The CDR3 nucleotides read TGTGCCAGCAGTGAACAGGGAACTGAAGCTTTCTTT. Protein sequence: CASSEQGTEAFF.

J is TRBJ1-4 and V is TRBV5-6; TRBD1 might be the D (5 bases). Trimming took 2 bases from V and 0 from J, leaving 14 bases between them. Germline CDR1 is SGHDT and CDR2 is YYEEEE. This CDR3 region has 17 residues. The CDR3 nucleotides are TGTGCCAGCAGCTTAGCGGGGGGAGCCGCAACTAATGAAAAACTGTTTTTT. Amino acid sequence: CASSLAGGAATNEKLFF.

The chain combines TRBV10-3 with TRBJ1-4; D unclear. Germline V gives CDR1 ENHRY, CDR2 SYGVKD. Between the trimmed V and J ends, which lost 7 bases and 3 bases, there was a span of 9 bases. This CDR3 spans 13 amino acids. For the CDR3, the DNA is TGTGCCATCACGGAGAGACCTAATGAAAAACTGTTTTTT. This translates into CAITERPNEKLFF.

This sequence joins TRBV6-1 and TRBJ1-2; D uncertain. Per the germline V gene, CDR1 is MNHNS and CDR2 is SASEGT. Trimming stripped 2 bases from V and 6 bases from J, with 4 bases between. The CDR3 covers 11 residues. This chain's CDR3 is CASSETDGYTF. The CDR3 coding sequence is TGTGCCAGCAGTGAAACGGATGGCTACACCTTC.

This chain connects TRBV5-1 to TRBJ1-2; tentatively, D is TRBD1 (5 bases). V was clipped by 0 bases and J by 1 base, with 13 bases between them. The CDR3 is made up of 16 amino acids. Germline V CDR1 and CDR2: SGHRS, YFSETQ. The CDR3, as DNA: TGCGCCAGCAGCTTGGGGTCAGGGCGGGATAACTATGGCTACACCTTC. It translates to CASSLGSGRDNYGYTF.

The chain joins TRBV12-5 to TRBJ2-3; TRBD2 is a possible D gene (5 bases). This CDR3 is 15 amino acids long. CDR1 is LGHNT, CDR2 FRNRAP, per germline. Trimming cost V 6 bases and J 2 bases, with 15 bases left between them. The CDR3 nucleotides read TGTGCTAGTGGCCCCGGACTTACGTACACAGATACGCAGTATTTT. Residues: CASGPGLTYTDTQYF. Looking up the rest from reference TRBV12-5 and TRBJ2-3 gives the full variable domain: DARVTQTPRHKVTEMGQEVTMRCQPILGHNTVFWYRQTMMQGLELLAYFRNRAPLDDSGMPKDRFSAEMPDATLATLKIQPSEPRDSAVYFCASGPGLTYTDTQYFGPGTRLTVL.

The chain employs TRBV7-2 and TRBJ2-2, with 11 bases matching TRBD2. The CDR3 contains 17 residues. CDR1 and CDR2 from the germline V gene are SGHTA and FQGNSA. V lost 5 bases, J lost 7 bases, and 12 bases stayed unmatched. CDR3 sequence: CASSPGGIAGGLGELFF. In DNA, the CDR3 is TGTGCCAGCAGCCCAGGGGGAATAGCGGGAGGGCTCGGGGAGCTGTTTTTT.

V and J are TRBV18 and TRBJ2-3, with 10 nucleotides matching TRBD1. The ends lost 6 bases at V and 4 bases at J; junction bases unmatched: 1. From germline, CDR1 is KGHSH and CDR2 LQKENI. The CDR3 covers 13 residues. The CDR3 region has the DNA TGTGCCAGCTCGACAGGGGGCGCAGATACGCAGTATTTT. This codes for CASSTGGADTQYF.

This chain links TRBV5-1 with TRBJ1-1; 7 nucleotides line up with TRBD1. CDR3 size: 15 residues. Trimming took 0 bases from V and 1 from J; bases not matched to a gene: 3. Looked up from germline, CDR1 is SGHRS and CDR2 is YFSETQ. The CDR3 coding sequence is TGCGCCAGCAGCTTGGCGAACAGGGGGAACACTGAAGCTTTCTTT. It yields the protein CASSLANRGNTEAFF.